This is a list of T cell receptor beta chains from one sample in a study of CD8 T cells in ankylosing spondylitis. TCRdb independently ran MiXCR on the 5' RACE reads; one entry per CDR3 protein. The sample consists of about 140,000 distinct CDR3 sequences, approximately 32% of them appearing once. What was sequenced was synovial fluid, either unsorted or a sorted T cell fraction (not recorded which). The receptors come from a male donor with ankylosing spondylitis. CDR3s include the opening cysteine and the closing phenylalanine or tryptophan. Each record gives: clone size, J gene, D gene, V gene, CDR3 length, CDR3 protein, CDR3 DNA. A D gene is named only where the DNA matches it firmly. Size values are once, few and many counts, or a class for expanded clones, and some rows have none.

>many|TRBJ2-1|-|TRBV28|12
CASSPPVGLGYF
TGTGCCAGCAGTCCACCGGTGGGACTTGGGTACTTC
>many|TRBJ2-3|TRBD2|TRBV15|18
CATSGEAGGPGSTDTQYF
TGTGCCACCAGCGGAGAAGCGGGAGGGCCGGGTAGTACAGATACGCAGTATTTT
>-|TRBJ2-1|TRBD2|TRBV5-1|15
CATNLGAGVGNEQFF
TGCGCCACGAACCTGGGTGCGGGAGTCGGTAATGAGCAGTTCTTC
>once|TRBJ2-7|-|TRBV20-1|14
CSASRDGKSYEQYF
TGCAGTGCGAGCCGGGACGGGAAATCCTACGAGCAGTACTTC
>-|TRBJ2-2|TRBD1|TRBV9|15
CASSRGQGAFGELFF
TGTGCCAGCAGCCGCGGACAGGGGGCATTCGGGGAGCTGTTTTTT
>few|TRBJ2-3|TRBD2|TRBV2|15
CASSEILAETDTQYF
TGTGCCAGCAGTGAAATCCTAGCGGAAACAGATACGCAGTATTTT
>few|TRBJ1-5|TRBD1|TRBV6-1|16
CASSPRDRVGGQPQHF
TGTGCCAGCAGTCCCCGGGACAGGGTCGGGGGTCAGCCCCAGCATTTT
>-|TRBJ1-1|-|TRBV11-2|12
CASSATPSRAFF
TGTGCCAGCAGCGCAACACCCTCGCGGGCTTTCTTT
>-|TRBJ1-2|-|TRBV30|11
CAWGINYGYTF
TGTGCCTGGGGAATTAACTATGGCTACACCTTC
>-|TRBJ1-4|-|TRBV20-1|13
CSARAGLNEKLFF
TGCAGTGCTAGAGCGGGGCTTAATGAAAAACTGTTTTTT
>-|TRBJ2-5|-|TRBV5-1|15
CASSLVQQGGKTQYF
TGCGCCAGCAGCTTGGTTCAGCAGGGGGGTAAGACCCAGTACTTC
>few|TRBJ2-5|TRBD2|TRBV11-2|17
CASSRGLAGVTQETQYF
TGTGCCAGCAGCCGGGGACTAGCGGGCGTTACTCAAGAGACCCAGTACTTC
>few|TRBJ2-7|-|TRBV12-3/TRBV12-4|14
CASSPQWPRYEQYF
TGTGCCAGCAGTCCACAGTGGCCCCGCTACGAGCAGTACTTC
>-|TRBJ1-2|-|TRBV7-9|15
CASSKQEPGNYGYTF
TGTGCCAGCAGCAAACAGGAGCCAGGGAACTATGGCTACACCTTC
>-|TRBJ2-7|-|TRBV20-1|15
CSARDSLSGTVLEYF
TGCAGTGCTAGAGATTCCCTAAGCGGGACAGTTTTGGAGTACTTC
>few|TRBJ2-7|TRBD2|TRBV7-8|17
CASSLGDGSGGSYEQYF
TGTGCCAGCAGCCTAGGTGATGGGAGCGGGGGCTCCTACGAGCAGTACTTC
>few|TRBJ2-7|-|TRBV18|14
CASSPADSTYEQYF
TGTGCCAGCTCACCCGCGGACTCCACCTACGAGCAGTACTTC
>many|TRBJ2-5|TRBD2|TRBV11-2|18
CASSDQGLAGGRVRGQYF
TGTGCCAGCAGCGACCAGGGACTAGCGGGGGGCCGGGTTAGGGGCCAGTACTTC
>-|TRBJ2-1|-|TRBV20-1|11
CSAWRGNEQFF
TGCAGTGCATGGAGGGGCAATGAGCAGTTCTTC
>few|TRBJ1-1|TRBD1|TRBV6-1|15
CASSPDRFMNTEAFF
TGTGCCAGCAGCCCGGACAGGTTCATGAACACTGAAGCTTTCTTT
>-|TRBJ2-6|TRBD1|TRBV4-1|18
CASSQWTGKSSGANVLTF
TGCGCCAGCAGCCAATGGACAGGGAAAAGCTCTGGGGCCAACGTCCTGACTTTC
>many|TRBJ1-1|-|TRBV20-1|11
CSASLGREAFF
TGCAGTGCTAGTCTGGGGCGAGAAGCTTTCTTT
>few|TRBJ1-2|-|TRBV11-2|13
CASSFWEGGGYTF
TGTGCCAGCAGCTTTTGGGAGGGGGGTGGCTACACCTTC
>many|TRBJ2-5|TRBD2|TRBV12-3/TRBV12-4|15
CASNIAGGPGETQYF
TGTGCCAGCAATATCGCGGGAGGGCCGGGGGAGACCCAGTACTTC
>-|TRBJ1-5|-|TRBV6-5|15
CASSYGGEGNQPQHF
TGTGCCAGCAGTTACGGGGGAGAGGGCAATCAGCCCCAGCATTTT
>-|TRBJ2-2|TRBD1|TRBV10-2|16
CASSESDRGGTGELFF
TGCGCCAGCAGTGAGTCGGACAGGGGAGGCACCGGGGAGCTGTTTTTT
>-|TRBJ2-5|-|TRBV3-1|13
CASSQDVGETQYF
TGTGCCAGCAGCCAAGATGTGGGGGAGACCCAGTACTTC
>many|TRBJ2-7|-|TRBV18|14
CASSPGTSSYEQYF
TGTGCCAGCTCACCGGGGACATCCAGCTACGAGCAGTACTTC
>few|TRBJ1-6|TRBD1|TRBV20-1|15
CSARAGGRGFSPLHF
TGCAGTGCTAGAGCGGGAGGCAGGGGGTTTTCACCCCTCCACTTT
>many|TRBJ1-1|TRBD1|TRBV5-4|14
CASWLGRGDTEAFF
TGTGCCAGCTGGCTGGGCAGGGGGGATACTGAAGCTTTCTTT
>-|TRBJ1-5|-|TRBV20-1|13
CSASHGGNQPQHF
TGCAGTGCTAGTCACGGGGGCAATCAGCCCCAGCATTTT
>-|TRBJ1-1|TRBD1|TRBV5-5|16
CASSSRWTGFIAEAFF
TGTGCCAGCAGTTCCAGGTGGACAGGTTTCATTGCGGAAGCTTTCTTT
>-|TRBJ2-7|TRBD2|TRBV4-3|17
CASSQEGLAGRTYEQYF
TGCGCCAGCAGCCAAGAGGGACTAGCGGGCCGGACCTACGAGCAGTACTTC
>-|TRBJ2-7|TRBD2|TRBV2|14
CASSGASGVGEQYF
TGTGCCAGCAGTGGGGCTAGCGGGGTTGGGGAGCAGTACTTC
>-|TRBJ2-1|TRBD2|TRBV11-2|15
CASSILVASGNEQFF
TGTGCCAGCAGCATCCTGGTAGCTAGCGGCAATGAGCAGTTCTTC
>few|TRBJ1-4|TRBD1|TRBV18|16
CASSPPRGTGGEKLFF
TGTGCCAGCTCACCTCCCCGTGGGACAGGGGGTGAAAAACTGTTTTTT
>-|TRBJ2-1|-|TRBV24-1|16
CATSGLGSLSGEEQFF
TGTGCCACCAGTGGGTTGGGCAGCTTGAGTGGAGAAGAGCAGTTCTTC
>-|TRBJ1-1|-|TRBV4-2|16
CASSPKPRTMNTEAFF
TGTGCCAGCAGCCCAAAACCCCGAACCATGAACACTGAAGCTTTCTTT
>-|TRBJ2-1|-|TRBV3-1|13
CASRSGTYNEQFF
TGTGCCAGCAGGTCCGGGACTTACAATGAGCAGTTCTTC
>few|TRBJ1-4|-|TRBV20-1|12
CSASDYREKLFF
TGCAGTGCTAGTGATTATCGCGAAAAACTGTTTTTT